This TCR beta chain was obtained from a study of PD-1 blockade in classical Hodgkin lymphoma. Study-level findings and limits: Baseline TCR diversity was reportedly lower in newly diagnosed patients than healthy donors. While CD8+ TCR diversity did not rise significantly by C4D1, CD4+ TCR diversity did. Lower baseline TCR diversity marked trial partial responders and progressors.

Regarding time point: cycle 4 day 1 (C4D1), after around six weeks of nivolumab. Brentuximab vedotin exposure varied, and every patient relapsed after autologous stem cell transplantation. As regards this clone: No antigen is known for it.

The data were produced by immunoSEQ multiplex PCR, yet TCRdb's version contains in-frame clones alone and is incomplete. The sample lists some 58,000 clones, 91% occurring once. Germline assignment: CDR1 SGHNT and CDR2 YYREEE (reference sequence). Trimming left V 5 bases short and J 5 bases short, with 19 bases between. This CDR3 region has 15 residues. The sequence was obtained from a human donor with classical Hodgkin lymphoma. This specimen was peripheral blood mononuclear cells (PBMCs), taken before the fourth cycle of nivolumab. The chain joins TRBV5-4 to TRBJ1-1, with D possibly TRBD1 on 5 matching bases. DNA for the CDR3: TGTGCCAGCAGTTTCAACGGGGGATTAGGGACTGAAGCTTTCTTT. Amino acid sequence: CASSFNGGLGTEAFF. Drawing the rest from reference TRBV5-4 and TRBJ1-1, the complete variable domain is ETGVTQSPTHLIKTRGQQVTLRCSSQSGHNTVSWYQQALGQGPQFIFQYYREEENGRGNFPPRFSGLQFPNYSSELNVNALELDDSALYLCASSFNGGLGTEAFFGQGTRLTVV.